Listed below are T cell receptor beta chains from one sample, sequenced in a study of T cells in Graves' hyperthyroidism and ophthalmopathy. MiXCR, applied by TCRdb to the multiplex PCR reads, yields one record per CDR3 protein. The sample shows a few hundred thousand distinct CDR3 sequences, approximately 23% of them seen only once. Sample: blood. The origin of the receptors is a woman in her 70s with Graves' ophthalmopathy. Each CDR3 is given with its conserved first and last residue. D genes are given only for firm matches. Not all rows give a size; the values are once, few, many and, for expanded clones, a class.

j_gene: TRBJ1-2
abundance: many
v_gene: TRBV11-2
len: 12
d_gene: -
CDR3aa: CASSFIIPGYTF
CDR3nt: TGTGCCAGCAGCTTCATCATCCCTGGCTACACCTTC

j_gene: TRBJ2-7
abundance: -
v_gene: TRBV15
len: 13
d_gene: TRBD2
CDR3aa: CATSFGTSGEQYF
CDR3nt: TGTGCCACCAGCTTCGGGACTAGCGGCGAGCAGTACTTC

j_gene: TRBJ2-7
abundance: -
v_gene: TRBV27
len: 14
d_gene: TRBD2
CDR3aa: CASKSGGYSYEQYF
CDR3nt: TGTGCCAGCAAGTCGGGAGGTTACTCCTACGAGCAGTACTTC

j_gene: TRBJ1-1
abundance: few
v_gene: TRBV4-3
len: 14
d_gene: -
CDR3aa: CASWRAAQLTEAFF
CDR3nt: TGCGCCAGCTGGCGGGCAGCCCAGCTCACTGAAGCTTTCTTT

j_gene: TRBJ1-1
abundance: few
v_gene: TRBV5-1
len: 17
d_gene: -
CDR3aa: CASSKRTGTTMNTEAFF
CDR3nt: TGCGCCAGCAGCAAACGCACCGGGACTACCATGAACACTGAAGCTTTCTTT

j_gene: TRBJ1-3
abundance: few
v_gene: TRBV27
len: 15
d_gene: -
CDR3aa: CASRLTGHSGNTIYF
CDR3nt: TGTGCCAGCAGACTCACAGGACACTCTGGAAACACCATATATTTT

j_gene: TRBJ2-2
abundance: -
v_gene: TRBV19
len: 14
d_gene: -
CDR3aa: CASSIGTITGELFF
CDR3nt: TGTGCCAGTAGTATAGGAACCATCACCGGGGAGCTGTTTTTT

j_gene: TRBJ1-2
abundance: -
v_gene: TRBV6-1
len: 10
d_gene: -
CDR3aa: CASSEALYTF
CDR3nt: TGTGCCAGCAGTGAAGCGCTTTACACCTTC

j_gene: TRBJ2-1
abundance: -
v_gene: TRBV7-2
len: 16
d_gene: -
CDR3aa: CASSILRRSRNNEQFF
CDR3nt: TGTGCCAGCAGCATACTGAGGCGGTCGAGGAACAATGAGCAGTTCTTC

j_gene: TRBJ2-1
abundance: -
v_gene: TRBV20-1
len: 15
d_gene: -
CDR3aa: CSARLGLGSYNEQFF
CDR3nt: TGCAGTGCTAGGCTCGGATTGGGGTCTTACAATGAGCAGTTCTTC

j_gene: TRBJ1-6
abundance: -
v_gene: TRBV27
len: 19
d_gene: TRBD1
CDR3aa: CASSLGRTGGTSYNSPLHF
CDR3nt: TGTGCCAGCAGTTTAGGGCGGACAGGGGGTACCTCCTATAATTCACCCCTCCACTTT

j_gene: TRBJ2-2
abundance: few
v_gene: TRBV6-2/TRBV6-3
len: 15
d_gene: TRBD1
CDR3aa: CASSYGTEVGGELFF
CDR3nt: TGTGCCAGCAGTTATGGGACAGAGGTTGGCGGGGAGCTGTTTTTT

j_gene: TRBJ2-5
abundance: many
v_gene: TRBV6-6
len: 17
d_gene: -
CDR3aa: CASSYWLGGVPVETQYF
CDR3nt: TGTGCCAGCAGTTACTGGCTTGGGGGAGTGCCAGTAGAGACCCAGTACTTC

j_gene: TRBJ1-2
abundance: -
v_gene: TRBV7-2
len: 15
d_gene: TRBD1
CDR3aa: CASSPRDRAGYGYTF
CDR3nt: TGTGCCAGCAGCCCCCGGGACAGGGCAGGGTATGGCTACACCTTC

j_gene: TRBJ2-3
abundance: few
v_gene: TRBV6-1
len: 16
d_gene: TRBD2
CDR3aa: CASSEMSGSGVDTQYF
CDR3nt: TGTGCCAGCAGTGAAATGAGCGGGAGTGGGGTAGATACGCAGTATTTT

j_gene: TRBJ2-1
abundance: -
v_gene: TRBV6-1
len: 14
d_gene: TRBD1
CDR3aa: CASRDRGVYNEQFF
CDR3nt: TGTGCCAGCAGGGACAGGGGCGTTTACAATGAGCAGTTCTTC

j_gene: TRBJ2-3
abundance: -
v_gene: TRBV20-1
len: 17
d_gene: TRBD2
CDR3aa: CSARDGREGGYTDTQYF
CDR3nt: TGCAGTGCTAGAGATGGGAGGGAGGGAGGGTACACAGATACGCAGTATTTT

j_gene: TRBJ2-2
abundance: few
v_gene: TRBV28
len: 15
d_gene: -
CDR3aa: CASRTKQGISGELFF
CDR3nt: TGTGCCAGCAGAACCAAACAGGGTATCTCCGGGGAGCTGTTTTTT

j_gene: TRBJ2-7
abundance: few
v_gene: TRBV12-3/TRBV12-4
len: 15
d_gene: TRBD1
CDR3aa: CASSFTWTGKDEQYF
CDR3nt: TGTGCCAGCAGTTTTACTTGGACAGGGAAAGACGAGCAGTACTTC

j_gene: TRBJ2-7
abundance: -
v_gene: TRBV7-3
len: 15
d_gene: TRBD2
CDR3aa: CASSHSGRRYNEQYF
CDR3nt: TGTGCTAGCAGCCATAGCGGGAGGCGCTACAATGAGCAGTACTTC

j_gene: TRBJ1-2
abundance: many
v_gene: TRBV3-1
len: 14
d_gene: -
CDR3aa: CASSPREASYGYTF
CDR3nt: TGTGCCAGCAGCCCCAGAGAGGCGAGCTATGGCTACACCTTC

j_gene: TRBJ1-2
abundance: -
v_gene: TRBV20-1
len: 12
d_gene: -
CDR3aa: CSARKVWYGYTF
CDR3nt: TGCAGTGCTAGAAAGGTCTGGTATGGCTACACCTTC

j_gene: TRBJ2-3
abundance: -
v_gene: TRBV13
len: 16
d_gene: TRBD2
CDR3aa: CASSLPGLVASDTQYF
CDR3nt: TGTGCCAGCAGCTTACCAGGACTAGTTGCCTCAGATACGCAGTATTTT

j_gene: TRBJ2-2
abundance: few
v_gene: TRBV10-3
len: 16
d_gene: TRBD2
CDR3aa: CAIRRTSGRAIGELFF
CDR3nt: TGTGCCATCAGGAGAACTAGCGGGAGGGCCATCGGGGAGCTGTTTTTT

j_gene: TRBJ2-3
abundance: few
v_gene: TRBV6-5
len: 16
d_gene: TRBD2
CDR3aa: CASSYGLAGVADTQYF
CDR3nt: TGTGCCAGCAGTTACGGCCTAGCGGGAGTTGCAGATACGCAGTATTTT

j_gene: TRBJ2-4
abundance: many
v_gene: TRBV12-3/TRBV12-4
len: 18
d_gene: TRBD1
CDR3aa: CASKFQGAWRRAKNIQYF
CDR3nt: TGTGCCAGCAAGTTCCAGGGGGCCTGGAGAAGGGCCAAAAACATTCAGTACTTC

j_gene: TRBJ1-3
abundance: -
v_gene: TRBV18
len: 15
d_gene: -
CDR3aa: CASSLGTDPGNTIYF
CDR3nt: TGTGCCAGCTCACTAGGGACGGACCCTGGAAACACCATATATTTT

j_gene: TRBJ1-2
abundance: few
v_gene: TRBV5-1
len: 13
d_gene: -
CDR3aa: CASSPRAGEGYTF
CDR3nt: TGCGCCAGCAGCCCCCGTGCGGGGGAAGGCTACACCTTC

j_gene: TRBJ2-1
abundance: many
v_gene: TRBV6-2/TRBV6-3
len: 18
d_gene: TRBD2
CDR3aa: CASSRTSGRGGRGNEQFF
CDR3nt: TGTGCCAGCAGTCGGACTAGCGGGAGGGGGGGGAGAGGGAATGAGCAGTTCTTC

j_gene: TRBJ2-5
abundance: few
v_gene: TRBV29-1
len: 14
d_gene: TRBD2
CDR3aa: CSVAVTSGQETQYF
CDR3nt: TGCAGCGTTGCCGTGACTAGCGGCCAAGAGACCCAGTACTTC

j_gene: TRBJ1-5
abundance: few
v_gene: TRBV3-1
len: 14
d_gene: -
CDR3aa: CASSPGTGQLPQHF
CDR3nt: TGTGCCAGCAGCCCGGGGACGGGTCAGCTGCCCCAGCATTTT

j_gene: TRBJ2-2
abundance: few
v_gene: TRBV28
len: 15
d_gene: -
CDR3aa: CASSLATGNTGELFF
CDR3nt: TGTGCCAGCAGTCTAGCTACAGGGAACACCGGGGAGCTGTTTTTT

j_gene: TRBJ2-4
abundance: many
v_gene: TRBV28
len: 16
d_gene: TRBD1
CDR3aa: CASSPRTGAAKNIQYF
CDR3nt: TGTGCCAGCAGCCCTCGGACAGGGGCGGCCAAAAACATTCAGTACTTC

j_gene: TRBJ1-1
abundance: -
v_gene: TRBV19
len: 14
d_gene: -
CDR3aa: CASSSTGLVTEAFF
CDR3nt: TGTGCCAGTAGCTCCACCGGGTTGGTCACTGAAGCTTTCTTT

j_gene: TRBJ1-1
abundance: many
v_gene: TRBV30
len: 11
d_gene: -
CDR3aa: CAWSVRRGAFF
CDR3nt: TGTGCCTGGAGTGTACGGAGAGGAGCTTTCTTT

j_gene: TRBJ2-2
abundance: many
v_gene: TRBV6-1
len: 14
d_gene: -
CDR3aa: CASSNPSSTWELFF
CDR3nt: TGTGCCAGCAGCAACCCCTCTAGCACCTGGGAGCTGTTTTTT

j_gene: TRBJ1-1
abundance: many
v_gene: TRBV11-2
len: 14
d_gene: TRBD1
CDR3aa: CASSLGGQGAEAFF
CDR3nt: TGTGCCAGCAGCTTAGGGGGGCAGGGGGCTGAAGCTTTCTTT

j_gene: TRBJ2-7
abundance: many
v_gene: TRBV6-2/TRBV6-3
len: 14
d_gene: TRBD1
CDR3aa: CASRLRDRGYEQYF
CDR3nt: TGTGCCAGCAGACTCCGGGACAGGGGCTACGAGCAGTACTTC

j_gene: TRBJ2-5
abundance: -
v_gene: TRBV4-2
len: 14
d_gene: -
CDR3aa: CASSQVGSRETQYF
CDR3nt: TGTGCCAGCAGCCAAGTCGGTAGTCGGGAGACCCAGTACTTC

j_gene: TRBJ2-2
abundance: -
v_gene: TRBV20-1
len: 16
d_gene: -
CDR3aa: CSASAVVAQNTGELFF
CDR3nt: TGCAGTGCTAGTGCCGTGGTAGCGCAAAACACCGGGGAGCTGTTTTTT

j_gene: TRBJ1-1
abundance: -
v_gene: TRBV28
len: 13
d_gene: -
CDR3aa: CASSQRSVAEAFF
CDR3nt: TGTGCCAGCAGTCAAAGATCGGTGGCTGAAGCTTTCTTT

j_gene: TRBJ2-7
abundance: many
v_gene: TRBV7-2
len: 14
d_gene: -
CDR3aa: CASSSGLDVDEQYF
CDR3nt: TGTGCCAGCAGCTCCGGACTCGACGTGGACGAGCAGTACTTC

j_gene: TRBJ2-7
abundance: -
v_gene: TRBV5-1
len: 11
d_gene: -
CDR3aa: CASSFGMEQYF
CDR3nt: TGCGCCAGCAGCTTCGGAATGGAGCAGTACTTC

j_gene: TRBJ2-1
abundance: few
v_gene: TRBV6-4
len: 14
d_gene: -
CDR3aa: CASSDSADRHEQFF
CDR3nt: TGTGCCAGCAGTGACTCCGCGGACAGACATGAGCAGTTCTTC

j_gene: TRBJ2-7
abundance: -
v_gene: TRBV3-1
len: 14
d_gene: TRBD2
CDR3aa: CASSPSTSGLGQYF
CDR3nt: TGTGCCAGCAGCCCCTCGACTAGCGGTCTTGGGCAGTACTTC

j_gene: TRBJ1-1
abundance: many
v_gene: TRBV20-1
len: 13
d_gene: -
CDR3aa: CSAPAAGYTEAFF
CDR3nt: TGCAGTGCTCCCGCCGCGGGATACACTGAAGCTTTCTTT

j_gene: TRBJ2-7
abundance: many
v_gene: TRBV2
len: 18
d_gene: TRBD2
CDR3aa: CASSERTSGSSSRYEQYF
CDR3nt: TGTGCCAGCAGTGAGCGGACTAGCGGGAGTTCCTCGCGCTACGAGCAGTACTTC

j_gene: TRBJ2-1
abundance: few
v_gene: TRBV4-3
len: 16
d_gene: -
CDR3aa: CASSQGGGRLNNEQFF
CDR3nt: TGCGCCAGCAGCCAAGGGGGAGGAAGACTAAACAATGAGCAGTTCTTC

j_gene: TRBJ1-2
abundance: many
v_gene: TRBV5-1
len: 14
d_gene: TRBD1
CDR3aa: CASSFGQGSYGYTF
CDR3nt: TGCGCCAGCAGCTTCGGACAGGGCAGCTATGGCTACACCTTC

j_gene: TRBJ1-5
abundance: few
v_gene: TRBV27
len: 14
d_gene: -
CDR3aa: CASRGPGSYQPQHF
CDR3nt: TGTGCCAGCAGAGGACCAGGGTCTTATCAGCCCCAGCATTTT

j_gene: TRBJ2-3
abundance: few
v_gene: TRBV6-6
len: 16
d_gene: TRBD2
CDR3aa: CASSYFSGSAGDTQYF
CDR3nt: TGTGCCAGCAGTTACTTTAGCGGGAGTGCTGGAGATACGCAGTATTTT

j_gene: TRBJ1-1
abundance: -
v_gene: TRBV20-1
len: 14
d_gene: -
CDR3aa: CSARVVGLSSEAFF
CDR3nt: TGCAGTGCTAGAGTGGTAGGACTGAGCAGTGAAGCTTTCTTT

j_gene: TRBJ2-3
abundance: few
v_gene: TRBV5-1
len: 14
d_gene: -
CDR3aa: CASSLGSNTDTQYF
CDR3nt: TGCGCCAGCAGCTTAGGTAGCAACACAGATACGCAGTATTTT

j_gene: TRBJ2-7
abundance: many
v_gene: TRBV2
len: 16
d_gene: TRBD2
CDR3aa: CASSEASGSLMYEQYF
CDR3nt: TGTGCCAGCAGTGAGGCTAGCGGGAGTTTAATGTACGAGCAGTACTTC

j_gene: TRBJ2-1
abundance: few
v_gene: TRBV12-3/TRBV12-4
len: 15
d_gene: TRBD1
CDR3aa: CASSSPGTGTNEQFF
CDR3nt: TGTGCCAGCAGTTCTCCCGGGACAGGGACCAATGAGCAGTTCTTC

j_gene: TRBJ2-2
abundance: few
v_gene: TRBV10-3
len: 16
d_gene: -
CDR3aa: CAISESESLNTGELFF
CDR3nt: TGTGCCATCAGTGAGTCAGAGAGCCTGAACACCGGGGAGCTGTTTTTT

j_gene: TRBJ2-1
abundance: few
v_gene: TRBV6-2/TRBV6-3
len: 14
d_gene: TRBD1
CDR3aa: CATRDRGLYNEQFF
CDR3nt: TGTGCCACCCGGGACAGGGGGTTGTACAATGAGCAGTTCTTC